The 5 T cell receptor beta chains given below trace back to one sample, sequenced in a study of prognosis after radiotherapy for stage I lung cancer. Multiplex PCR in two rounds served to amplify TCR beta CDR3 from genomic DNA. Round one of PCR was performed, and it used primers specific to each TRBV and TRBJ gene. Via MiXCR, TCRdb re-called the multiplex PCR reads, giving one row per CDR3 protein. The sample shows 50,000 to 75,000 distinct CDR3 sequences, about 25% of them seen only once. The sequenced sample was PBMCs, obtained before or after stereotactic body radiation therapy (not recorded which). These receptor sequences come from a donor of 50 years or more with non-small cell lung cancer.

This clonotype occurred many times. The chain combines TRBV9 with TRBJ2-2, with unresolved D. CDR1 is SGDLS, CDR2 YYNGEE, per germline. V was shortened by 2 bases and J by 4 bases, with 6 bases between the two germline ends. The CDR3 sequence is 13 residues long. CDR3 coding DNA: TGTGCCAGCAGCGTGACCAGCACCGGGGAGCTGTTTTTT. It codes for CASSVTSTGELFF.

This clonotype has ten or more counts. This rearrangement joins TRBV20-1 to TRBJ2-5, with D perhaps TRBD1 (5 bases). This CDR3 spans 14 amino acids. The germline V and J ends were trimmed by 0 bases and 2 bases, with 10 bases remaining between them. Germline assignment: CDR1 DFQATT and CDR2 SNEGSKA (reference sequence). CDR3 nucleotides: TGCAGTGCTAGAGATAACAGGTTACAAGAGACCCAGTACTTC. This encodes CSARDNRLQETQYF.

This clonotype was seen many times. The gene calls are TRBV3-1 and TRBJ2-3; TRBD1 matches at 10 bases. V trimming: 4 bases; J trimming: 1 base; junction bases outside the gene matches: 2. CDR1 LGHDT and CDR2 YNNKEL come from the germline V gene (reference sequence). This CDR3 is built from 15 residues. The CDR3: CASSRGTGGTDTQYF. CDR3 nucleotides: TGTGCCAGCAGCCGAGGGACAGGGGGCACAGATACGCAGTATTTT.

The rearrangement uses TRBV6-4 and TRBJ1-6, with D tentatively TRBD1 (6 bases). The CDR3 sequence is 15 residues long. CDR1 MRHNA and CDR2 SNTAGT come from the germline V gene. Trimming stripped 7 bases from V and 6 bases from J, with 16 bases between. CDR3 bases: TGTGCCAGCATCCCAGGGGAGAACCCTAATTCACCCCTCCACTTT. This translates into CASIPGENPNSPLHF.

This clonotype was found a few times. This chain joins TRBV7-9 and TRBJ2-5; D unclear. The CDR3 is 13 amino acids. Trimming took off 1 base at V and 5 bases at J, with 8 bases between the two ends. Germline V gene sequence: CDR1 SEHNR, CDR2 FQNEAQ (reference sequence). The CDR3 spells CASSLGFGETQYF. The CDR3 DNA sequence: TGTGCCAGCAGCTTAGGGTTTGGGGAGACCCAGTACTTC.